This T cell receptor beta chain derives from a study of radiotherapy plus CTLA-4 blockade in lung cancer. Turning to the study itself: The study recorded objective responses in less than 20% of patients and disease control in about 31%. General study points: In blood, early T cell clone dynamics reportedly predicted response best, together with interferon-beta. TCR clones from tumors expanded in blood after radiotherapy plus ipilimumab.

The repertoire was sequenced with immunoSEQ multiplex PCR; TCRdb's copy has only in-frame clones and lacks some. Of 43,000 or so clones detected, roughly 63% appear once; the ten largest clones hold about 18%. It was focal radiation plus CTLA-4 blockade with ipilimumab that patients with chemo-refractory metastatic non-small-cell lung cancer received. About this clone: The antigen remains unidentified.

V lost 7 bases, J lost 3 bases, and 19 bases lay in between. The length of the CDR3 is 16 residues. Germline V gives CDR1 LNHDA, CDR2 SQIVND (reference sequence). The starting material was peripheral blood, obtained from a patient treated with radiotherapy plus ipilimumab. This receptor was identified in a human donor with non-small cell lung cancer who had a partial response to radiotherapy plus ipilimumab. The chain couples TRBV19 to TRBJ1-5, with D maybe TRBD1 (5 bases). The CDR3 region is CASNLRATVYNQPQHF. As DNA, the CDR3 is TGTGCCAGTAACCTCAGGGCGACAGTTTACAATCAGCCCCAGCATTTT. Using reference TRBV19 and TRBJ1-5 for the parts outside the CDR3, the full variable domain is DGGITQSPKYLFRKEGQNVTLSCEQNLNHDAMYWYRQDPGQGLRLIYYSQIVNDFQKGDIAEGYSVSREKKESFPLTVTSAQKNPTAFYLCASNLRATVYNQPQHFGDGTRLSIL.